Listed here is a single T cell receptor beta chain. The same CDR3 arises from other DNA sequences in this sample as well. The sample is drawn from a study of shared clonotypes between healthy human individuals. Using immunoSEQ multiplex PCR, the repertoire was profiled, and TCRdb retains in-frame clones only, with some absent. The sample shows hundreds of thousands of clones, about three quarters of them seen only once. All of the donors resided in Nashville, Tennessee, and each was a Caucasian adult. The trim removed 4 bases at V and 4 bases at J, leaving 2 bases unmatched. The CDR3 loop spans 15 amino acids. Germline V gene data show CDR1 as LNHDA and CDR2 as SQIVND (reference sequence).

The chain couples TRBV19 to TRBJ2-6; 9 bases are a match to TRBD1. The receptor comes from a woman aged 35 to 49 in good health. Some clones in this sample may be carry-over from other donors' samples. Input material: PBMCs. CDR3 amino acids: CASSNRGPGANVLTF. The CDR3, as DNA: TGTGCCAGTAGTAACAGGGGGCCAGGGGCCAACGTCCTGACTTTC.